The next 20 T cell receptor beta chains were all read from a single sample in a study of blood T cell repertoires in COVID-19. Profiling relied on immunoSEQ multiplex PCR, and the TCRdb table lists in-frame clones only, not all of them. The data contain roughly 150,000 clones, around 85% of them singletons. Sequencing used peripheral blood. These receptors originate from a human donor in a cohort sampled during active COVID-19.

The V call is TRBV7-2, the J call TRBJ2-3; 10 bases match TRBD2. In germline, CDR1 is SGHTA, CDR2 FQGNSA. The trim removed 2 bases at V and 5 bases at J, leaving 4 bases unmatched. This CDR3 contains 15 residues. The CDR3 here is CASSLTSGELDTQYF. DNA of the CDR3: TGTGCCAGCAGCTTAACTAGCGGGGAGTTAGATACGCAGTATTTT.

The CDR3 is CASSFGQGVDNEQFF. The DNA of the CDR3 is TGTGCCAGCAGCTTCGGACAGGGGGTCGACAATGAGCAGTTCTTC. The chain has TRBV5-4 and TRBJ2-1; 10 bases map to TRBD1. The CDR3 length is 15 residues. Germline V gene lookup returns CDR1 SGHNT and CDR2 YYREEE (reference sequence). V shed 2 bases and J 5 bases; nucleotides not matched to a gene: 4.

The chain is built from TRBV30 and TRBJ1-3, with 7 bases matching TRBD1. Trimming at V came to 1 base and at J to 0 bases, leaving 12 bases not matched to a gene. Germline V gives CDR1 GTSNPN, CDR2 SVGIG (reference sequence). The CDR3 runs to 18 residues. The CDR3 bases are TGTGCCTGGAGTGCCGGGGGACAGTCCTTACTCTCTGGAAACACCATATATTTT. This sequence encodes CAWSAGGQSLLSGNTIYF. The complete variable domain, with remaining parts taken from reference TRBV30 and TRBJ1-3, reads SQTIHQWPATLVQPVGSPLSLECTVEGTSNPNLYWYRQAAGRGLQLLFYSVGIGQISSEVPQNLSASRPQDRQFILSSKKLLLSDSGFYLCAWSAGGQSLLSGNTIYFGEGSWLTVV.

The V gene is TRBV28, the J gene TRBJ2-5, with 9 bases that match TRBD2. CDR1 and CDR2 (germline): MDHEN, SYDVKM. This CDR3 is 15 amino acids long. V gave up 2 bases and J gave up 2 bases; unmatched junction bases: 3. Here the CDR3 reads CASSLPTSGQETQYF. The CDR3 nucleotides are TGTGCCAGCAGTTTACCGACTAGCGGACAAGAGACCCAGTACTTC.

The rearrangement links TRBV19 to TRBJ1-1; the D is unclear. Per the germline V gene, CDR1 is LNHDA and CDR2 is SQIVND (reference sequence). The CDR3 has 17 residues. V shed 4 bases and J shed 0 bases, with 18 bases lying between them. The CDR3 DNA follows: TGTGCCAGTAGTACATTGGAACGGGTCCCACTGAACACTGAAGCTTTCTTT. Amino acid sequence: CASSTLERVPLNTEAFF.

This chain links TRBV12-3 or TRBV12-4 with TRBJ1-2; weak D call: TRBD1 (5 bases). CDR3 length: 13 residues. Trimming took off 5 bases at V and 5 bases at J, with 12 bases between the two ends. The CDR3 coding sequence is TGTGCCAGCAGTCCTTTAGGGGCTTATGGCTACACCTTC. It specifies CASSPLGAYGYTF.

J is TRBJ1-3 and V is TRBV6-2 or TRBV6-3; D remains ambiguous. Germline V gene data show CDR1 as MNHEY and CDR2 as SVGEGT. V lost 3 bases and J lost 4, with 13 bases in between. This CDR3 has 15 amino acids. In DNA, the CDR3 is TGTGCCAGCAGTTATGGAGGGCTTTCCGGAAACACCATATATTTT. Protein sequence: CASSYGGLSGNTIYF.

A single count supports this clone. The CDR3 loop is CASSLSGGSGANVLTF. The CDR3 DNA reads as TGTGCCAGCAGCTTATCGGGGGGCTCTGGGGCCAACGTCCTGACTTTC. The chain recombines TRBV7-8 with TRBJ2-6; TRBD2 agrees at 7 bases. The CDR3 covers 16 residues. V shed 2 bases, J shed 0 bases, and the junction held 1 base outside the gene matches. Germline V gives CDR1 SGHVS, CDR2 FQNEAQ.

The CDR3 sequence is CASSQGHGNTEAFF. In DNA, the CDR3 is TGTGCCAGCAGCCAAGGTCACGGGAACACTGAAGCTTTCTTT. The chain has TRBV3-1 (or the pseudogene TRBV3-2) and TRBJ1-1; D gene ambiguous. The CDR3 extends over 14 amino acids. The germline gives CDR1 LGHDT, CDR2 YNNKEL (reference sequence). Trimming left V 1 base short and J 1 base short, with 7 bases between.

V gene TRBV2 combines with J gene TRBJ2-7, with TRBD2 matching over 12 bases. Germline-derived CDR1 and CDR2 are SNHLY and FYNNEI. Trimming took 6 bases from V and 3 from J; bases not matched to a gene: 6. CDR3 length: 15 amino acids. This CDR3 is CASSPGLAGSYEQYF. CDR3 nucleotide sequence: TGTGCCAGCAGCCCCGGACTAGCGGGAAGCTACGAGCAGTACTTC.

The gene calls are TRBV18 and TRBJ1-2; 8 bases match TRBD1. Germline lookup yields CDR1 KGHSH and CDR2 LQKENI. The CDR3 spans 15 residues. The trim removed 6 bases at V and 4 bases at J, leaving 10 bases unmatched. The DNA for the CDR3 is TGTGCCAGCTCGATTCCACAGGGGGAAGCCTATGGCTACACCTTC. It yields the protein CASSIPQGEAYGYTF.

This clone was counted a single time. This chain links TRBV9 with TRBJ1-6; D remains ambiguous. Germline V gene lookup returns CDR1 SGDLS and CDR2 YYNGEE. The CDR3 runs 14 residues. V was shortened by 4 bases and J by 3 bases, with 8 bases between the two germline ends. CDR3 in DNA: TGTGCCAGCAGCAAAGGAGGCTATAATTCACCCCTCCACTTT. Translating it yields CASSKGGYNSPLHF.

Only a few counts were recorded for this clone. The CDR3 is CASSLRGNSPLHF. CDR3 bases: TGCGCCAGCAGCTTGAGGGGTAATTCACCCCTCCACTTT. The chain carries TRBV5-1 and TRBJ1-6, with a possible D match to TRBD1 (5 bases). The CDR3 contains 13 residues. Germline CDR1 SGHRS, CDR2 YFSETQ. Trimming shortened V by 1 base and J by 6 bases, and 5 bases separated the two germline ends.

This chain joins TRBV30 and TRBJ1-3; D is uncertain. V lost 0 bases, J lost 7 bases, and 22 bases lay in between. This CDR3 spans 17 amino acids. The germline V gene has CDR1 GTSNPN and CDR2 SVGIG (reference sequence). CDR3 nucleotide sequence: TGTGCCTGGAGTGTACAGAGGGTCCTAATCGGATGGAACACCATATATTTT. This sequence encodes CAWSVQRVLIGWNTIYF.

The chain carries TRBV7-2 and TRBJ1-4; TRBD1 matches 7 bases. The germline gives CDR1 SGHTA, CDR2 FQGNSA. The V segment lost 5 bases and the J segment 7 bases; nucleotides outside the gene matches: 10. The CDR3 contains 15 residues. This CDR3 reads CASSPRQGVGEKLFF. The DNA of the CDR3 is TGTGCCAGCAGCCCGCGACAGGGCGTCGGTGAAAAACTGTTTTTT.

The V and J genes are TRBV6-5 and TRBJ2-7; D is uncertain. The CDR3 loop spans 12 amino acids. The germline V gene encodes CDR1 MNHEY and CDR2 SVGAGI. In DNA, the CDR3 is TGTGCCAGCAGTTACTCCCGAAATCAAGCGATGGTC. This codes for CASSYSRNQAMV.

The genes are TRBV3-1 (or the pseudogene TRBV3-2) and TRBJ2-2, with D unresolved. This CDR3 has 12 residues. V lost 5 bases and J lost 7, with 8 bases in between. The germline CDR1 and CDR2 sequences are LGHDT and YNNKEL (reference sequence). CDR3 protein: CASSDSSGELFF. The CDR3 region has the DNA TGTGCCAGCAGCGATTCGAGCGGGGAGCTGTTTTTT.

The genes are TRBV5-5 and TRBJ1-2; D is possibly TRBD1 (5 bases). Trimming stripped 3 bases from V and 1 base from J, with 10 bases between. The length of the CDR3 is 14 residues. Per the germline V gene, CDR1 is SGHKS and CDR2 is YYEKEE (reference sequence). The chain's CDR3 is CASSSGGNNYGYTF. For the CDR3, the DNA is TGTGCCAGCAGCTCCGGGGGTAATAACTATGGCTACACCTTC.

This sequence joins TRBV27 and TRBJ2-1; TRBD2 matches 10 bases. CDR1 and CDR2 (germline): MNHEY, SMNVEV (reference sequence). V dropped 2 bases and J dropped 5; count of bases not matched to a gene: 3. This CDR3 comprises 15 residues. The DNA for the CDR3 is TGTGCCAGCAGTTTAGTAGCGGGAGGCCACAATGAGCAGTTCTTC. Its translation: CASSLVAGGHNEQFF.

CDR3 sequence: CASSTPGTSGGNEQFF. The CDR3 DNA is TGTGCCAGCAGTACCCCCGGGACTAGCGGGGGTAATGAGCAGTTCTTC. This chain links TRBV25-1 with TRBJ2-1; 14 nucleotides agree with TRBD2. CDR3 length equals 16 residues. The germline gives CDR1 MGHDK, CDR2 SYGVNS. Trimming cost V 5 bases and J 7 bases; bases outside gene matches: 7.